These T cell receptor beta chains were read from a single sample in a study of OX40 agonist ivuxolimab in advanced cancers. Generated by immunoSEQ multiplex PCR, the TCRdb table keeps only in-frame clones and is missing some. Of 55,000 to 80,000 clones listed, roughly four fifths are singletons. This sample comprised CD4+ or CD8+ T cells sorted from blood, obtained in a trial of the OX40 agonist ivuxolimab. These receptors came from an adult with an advanced solid tumor such as melanoma, head and neck, liver or kidney cancer. The CDR3 runs from the conserved cysteine through the conserved F or W. Fields, in order: V gene, J gene, CDR3 protein.

v_call: TRBV5-6
j_call: TRBJ1-2
cdr3_aa: CASSKAVYGYTF

v_call: TRBV4-1
j_call: TRBJ2-7
cdr3_aa: CASSQIPQDKQYF

v_call: TRBV30
j_call: TRBJ2-2
cdr3_aa: CAWAGTNTGELFF

v_call: TRBV6-5
j_call: TRBJ2-7
cdr3_aa: CASTLPPYHEQYF

v_call: TRBV9
j_call: TRBJ1-1
cdr3_aa: CASSVVQGETFF

v_call: TRBV27
j_call: TRBJ2-2
cdr3_aa: CASRQLGGAGIGELFF

v_call: TRBV11-2
j_call: TRBJ1-5
cdr3_aa: CASSRTGGNQPQHF

v_call: TRBV27
j_call: TRBJ2-7
cdr3_aa: CASSYSGMPRGQYF

v_call: TRBV7-3
j_call: TRBJ2-1
cdr3_aa: CASSLLGYNEQFF

v_call: TRBV2
j_call: TRBJ2-6
cdr3_aa: CASSRGGRSLSGANVLTF

v_call: TRBV28
j_call: TRBJ2-1
cdr3_aa: CASSLIVRRNEQFF

v_call: TRBV6-5
j_call: TRBJ1-1
cdr3_aa: CASGGSSWETEAFF

v_call: TRBV5-1
j_call: TRBJ2-1
cdr3_aa: CASSFRTSGGGHNEQFF

v_call: TRBV7-3
j_call: TRBJ2-3
cdr3_aa: CASSLGTVTDTQYF

v_call: TRBV27
j_call: TRBJ2-1
cdr3_aa: CASSSATSTYNEQFF

v_call: TRBV30
j_call: TRBJ1-1
cdr3_aa: CAQPSWEGAEAFF

v_call: TRBV7-9
j_call: TRBJ2-5
cdr3_aa: CASSLGSGGETQYF